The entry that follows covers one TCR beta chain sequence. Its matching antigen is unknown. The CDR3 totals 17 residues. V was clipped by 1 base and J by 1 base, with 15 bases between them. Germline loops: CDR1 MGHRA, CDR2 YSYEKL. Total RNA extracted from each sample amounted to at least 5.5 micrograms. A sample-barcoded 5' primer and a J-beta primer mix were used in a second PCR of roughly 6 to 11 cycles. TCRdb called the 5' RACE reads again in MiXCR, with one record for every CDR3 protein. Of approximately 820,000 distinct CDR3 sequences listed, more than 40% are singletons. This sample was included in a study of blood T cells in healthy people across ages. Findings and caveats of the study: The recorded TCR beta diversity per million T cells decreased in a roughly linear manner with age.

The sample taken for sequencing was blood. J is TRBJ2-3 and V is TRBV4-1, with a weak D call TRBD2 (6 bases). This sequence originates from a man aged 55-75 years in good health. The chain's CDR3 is CASSQGFGGVGTDTQYF. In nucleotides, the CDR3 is TGCGCCAGCAGCCAAGGATTCGGCGGGGTGGGCACAGATACGCAGTATTTT.